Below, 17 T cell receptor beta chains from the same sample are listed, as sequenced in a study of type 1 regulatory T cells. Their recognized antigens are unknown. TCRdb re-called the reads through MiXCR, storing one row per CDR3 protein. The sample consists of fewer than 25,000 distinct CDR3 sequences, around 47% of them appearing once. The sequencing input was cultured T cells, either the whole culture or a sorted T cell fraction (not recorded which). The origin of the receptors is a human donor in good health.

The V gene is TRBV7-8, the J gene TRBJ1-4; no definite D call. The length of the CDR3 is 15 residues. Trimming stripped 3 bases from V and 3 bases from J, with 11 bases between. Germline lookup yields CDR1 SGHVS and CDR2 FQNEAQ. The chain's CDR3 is CASSFLPGSNEKLFF. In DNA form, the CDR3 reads TGTGCCAGCAGCTTCTTGCCGGGATCTAATGAAAAACTGTTTTTT.

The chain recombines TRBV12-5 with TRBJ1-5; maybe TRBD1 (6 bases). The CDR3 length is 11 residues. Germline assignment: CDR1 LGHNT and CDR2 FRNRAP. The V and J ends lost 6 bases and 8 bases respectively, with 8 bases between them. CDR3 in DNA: TGTGCTAGTGGCCGACAGGAGCCCCAGCATTTT. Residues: CASGRQEPQHF.

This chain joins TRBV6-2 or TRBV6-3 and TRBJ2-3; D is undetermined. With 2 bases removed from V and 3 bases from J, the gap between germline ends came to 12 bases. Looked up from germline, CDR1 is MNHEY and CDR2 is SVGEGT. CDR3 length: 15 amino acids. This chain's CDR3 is CASSYADAATDTQYF. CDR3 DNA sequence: TGTGCCAGCAGTTACGCGGACGCCGCGACAGATACGCAGTATTTT.

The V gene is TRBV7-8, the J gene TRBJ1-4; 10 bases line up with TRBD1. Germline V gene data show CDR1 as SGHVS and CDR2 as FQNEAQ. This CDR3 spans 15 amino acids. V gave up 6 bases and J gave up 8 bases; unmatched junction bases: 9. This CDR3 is CASSSTGQGWEKLFF. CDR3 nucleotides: TGTGCCAGCAGTTCCACGGGACAGGGGTGGGAAAAACTGTTTTTT.

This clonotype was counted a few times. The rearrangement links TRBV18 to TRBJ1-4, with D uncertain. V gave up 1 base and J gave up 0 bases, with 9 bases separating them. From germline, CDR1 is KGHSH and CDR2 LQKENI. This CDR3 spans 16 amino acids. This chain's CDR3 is CASSPLVGTTNEKLFF. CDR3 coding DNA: TGTGCCAGCTCACCACTCGTTGGTACAACTAATGAAAAACTGTTTTTT.

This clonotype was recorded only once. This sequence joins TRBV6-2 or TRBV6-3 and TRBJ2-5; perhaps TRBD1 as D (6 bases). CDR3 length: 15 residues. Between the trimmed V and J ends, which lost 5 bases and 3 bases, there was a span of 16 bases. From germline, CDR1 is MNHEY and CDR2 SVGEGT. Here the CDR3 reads CASSRGQTWEETQYF. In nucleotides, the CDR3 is TGTGCCAGCAGTCGTGGACAGACGTGGGAAGAGACCCAGTACTTC.

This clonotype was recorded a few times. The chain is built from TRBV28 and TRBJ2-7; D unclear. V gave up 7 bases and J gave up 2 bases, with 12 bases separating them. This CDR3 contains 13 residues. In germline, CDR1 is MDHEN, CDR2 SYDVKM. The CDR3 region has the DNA TGTGCCAGCACCCCCCACGGTCCCTACGAGCAGTACTTC. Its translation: CASTPHGPYEQYF.

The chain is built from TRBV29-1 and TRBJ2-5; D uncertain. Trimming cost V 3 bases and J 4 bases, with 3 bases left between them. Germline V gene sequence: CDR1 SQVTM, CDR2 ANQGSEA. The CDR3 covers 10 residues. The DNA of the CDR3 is TGCAGCGTTGACTCAGAGACCCAGTACTTC. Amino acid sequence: CSVDSETQYF.

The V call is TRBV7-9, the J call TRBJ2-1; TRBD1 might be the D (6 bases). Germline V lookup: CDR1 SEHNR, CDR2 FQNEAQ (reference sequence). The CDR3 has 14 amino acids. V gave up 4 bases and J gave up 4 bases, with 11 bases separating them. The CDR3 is CASSSPGQYNEQFF. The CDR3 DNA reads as TGTGCCAGCAGCTCTCCGGGACAATACAATGAGCAGTTCTTC. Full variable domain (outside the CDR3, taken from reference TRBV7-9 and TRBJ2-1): DTGVSQNPRHKITKRGQNVTFRCDPISEHNRLYWYRQTLGQGPEFLTYFQNEAQLEKSRLLSDRFSAERPKGSFSTLEIQRTEQGDSAMYLCASSSPGQYNEQFFGPGTRLTVL.

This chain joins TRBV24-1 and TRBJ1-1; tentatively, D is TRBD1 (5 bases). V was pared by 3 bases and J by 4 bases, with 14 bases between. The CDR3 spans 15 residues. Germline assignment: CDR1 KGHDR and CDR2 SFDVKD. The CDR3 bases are TGTGCCACCAGTGATGCGGGACGGCCAGGCACTGAAGCTTTCTTT. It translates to CATSDAGRPGTEAFF.

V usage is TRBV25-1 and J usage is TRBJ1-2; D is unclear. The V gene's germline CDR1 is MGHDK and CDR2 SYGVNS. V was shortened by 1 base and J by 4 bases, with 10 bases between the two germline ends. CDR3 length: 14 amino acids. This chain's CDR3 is CASSESGLVYGYTF. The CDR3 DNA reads TGTGCCAGCAGTGAATCGGGCCTTGTCTATGGCTACACCTTC.

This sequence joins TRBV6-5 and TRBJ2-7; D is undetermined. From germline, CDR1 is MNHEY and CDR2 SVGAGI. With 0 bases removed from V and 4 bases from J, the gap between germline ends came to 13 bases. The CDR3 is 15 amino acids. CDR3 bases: TGTGCCAGCAGTTACTCGACTCCTCGTAGGTACGAGCAGTACTTC. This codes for CASSYSTPRRYEQYF.

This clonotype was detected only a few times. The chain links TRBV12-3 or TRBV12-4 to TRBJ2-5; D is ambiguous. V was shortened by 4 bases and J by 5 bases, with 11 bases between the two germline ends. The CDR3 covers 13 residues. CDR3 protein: CASSYPRRETQYF. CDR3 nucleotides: TGTGCCAGCAGTTACCCTCGCCGGGAGACCCAGTACTTC.

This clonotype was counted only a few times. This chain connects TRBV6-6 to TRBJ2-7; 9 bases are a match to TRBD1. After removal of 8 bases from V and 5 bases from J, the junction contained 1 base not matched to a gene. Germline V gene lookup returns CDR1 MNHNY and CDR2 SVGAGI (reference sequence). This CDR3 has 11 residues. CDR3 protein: CASGTGNEQYF. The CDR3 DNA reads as TGTGCCAGCGGGACAGGGAACGAGCAGTACTTC.

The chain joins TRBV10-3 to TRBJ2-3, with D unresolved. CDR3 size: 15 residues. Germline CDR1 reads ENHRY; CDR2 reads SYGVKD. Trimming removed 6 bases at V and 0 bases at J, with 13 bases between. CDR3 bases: TGTGCCATCAGGGAACGGGCCGCTAGCACAGATACGCAGTATTTT. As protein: CAIRERAASTDTQYF.

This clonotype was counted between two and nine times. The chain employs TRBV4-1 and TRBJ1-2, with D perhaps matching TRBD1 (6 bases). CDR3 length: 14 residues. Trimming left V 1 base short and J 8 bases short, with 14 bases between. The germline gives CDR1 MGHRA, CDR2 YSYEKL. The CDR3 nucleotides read TGCGCCAGCAGCCAAGGCGTATTTCAGGGGGGCTACACCTTC. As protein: CASSQGVFQGGYTF.

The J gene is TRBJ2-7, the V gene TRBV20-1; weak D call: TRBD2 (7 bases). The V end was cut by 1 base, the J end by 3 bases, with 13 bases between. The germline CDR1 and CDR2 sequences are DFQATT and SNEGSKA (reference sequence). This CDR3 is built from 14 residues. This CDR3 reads CSARVGGPFYEQYF. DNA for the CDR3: TGCAGTGCTAGAGTCGGGGGGCCTTTCTACGAGCAGTACTTC.